The 17 T cell receptor beta chains in this list originate from one sample, sequenced in a study of OX40 agonist ivuxolimab in advanced cancers. Measured with immunoSEQ multiplex PCR; TCRdb has only the in-frame clones, and not every one. The sample contains about 48,000 clones, less than 85% of which appear only once. This specimen was CD4+ or CD8+ T cells sorted from blood, taken in a trial of the OX40 agonist ivuxolimab. The receptors stem from an adult with an advanced solid tumor such as melanoma, head and neck, liver or kidney cancer.

The chain has TRBV11-1 and TRBJ2-1; unclear D gene. The germline CDR1 and CDR2 sequences are SGHAT and FQDESV (reference sequence). V was clipped by 4 bases and J by 0 bases, with 19 bases between them. The CDR3 has 18 amino acids. The DNA of the CDR3 is TGTGCCAGCAGCTCAAGACCCCTACAAAGAAGCTCCTACAATGAGCAGTTCTTC. Encoded protein: CASSSRPLQRSSYNEQFF.

In nucleotides, the CDR3 is TGTGCCAGCAGCGCACAGAGAAACAACCCGAGGGAAAAACTGTTTTTT. Protein product: CASSAQRNNPREKLFF. The rearrangement joins TRBV28 to TRBJ1-4, with D unresolved. The V gene's germline CDR1 is MDHEN and CDR2 SYDVKM. The CDR3 is made up of 16 amino acids. V lost 6 bases and J lost 8, with 22 bases in between.

This clone was seen just once. V gene TRBV28 combines with J gene TRBJ1-6; D is unclear. V gave up 7 bases and J gave up 0 bases, with 10 bases separating them. The CDR3 has 15 residues. Germline CDR1 reads MDHEN; CDR2 reads SYDVKM. CDR3 sequence (DNA): TGTGCCAGCATAAACCTTAGCTCCTATAATTCACCCCTCCACTTT. Protein sequence: CASINLSSYNSPLHF.

The chain has TRBV2 and TRBJ1-3; D is uncertain. Trimming removed 2 bases from V and 4 bases from J, with 3 bases in between. CDR1 SNHLY and CDR2 FYNNEI come from the germline V gene. The length of the CDR3 is 12 residues. The CDR3 DNA sequence: TGTGCCAGCAGTGAACAGGGAAACACCATATATTTT. Protein: CASSEQGNTIYF.

The V call is TRBV18, the J call TRBJ2-3; D is undetermined. The germline CDR1 and CDR2 sequences are KGHSH and LQKENI. V shed 2 bases and J shed 0 bases, with 9 bases lying between them. The CDR3 is 15 residues long. The CDR3 DNA reads as TGTGCCAGCTCACCATCCGTGAAGAGCACAGATACGCAGTATTTT. Protein sequence: CASSPSVKSTDTQYF.

The V gene is TRBV2, the J gene TRBJ2-5; TRBD1 agrees at 9 bases. The junction had 9 bases not matched to a gene; V was cut back by 8 bases and J by 5 bases. Germline V gene data show CDR1 as SNHLY and CDR2 as FYNNEI. The CDR3 has 14 amino acids. CDR3 bases: TGTGCCAGCCTTCCCGGGACAGGGTTCGAGACCCAGTACTTC. It is translated as CASLPGTGFETQYF.

V and J are TRBV4-3 and TRBJ1-1, with D unclear. Germline assignment: CDR1 LGHNA and CDR2 YSLEER. CDR3 size: 13 residues. V lost 1 base to trimming and J lost 4 bases, with 7 bases between them. This CDR3 is CASSQALSTEAFF. The CDR3 nucleotides read TGCGCCAGCAGCCAAGCCTTAAGCACTGAAGCTTTCTTT.

This chain joins TRBV5-5 and TRBJ1-6, with D unclear. Germline V gives CDR1 SGHKS, CDR2 YYEKEE (reference sequence). Trimming removed 2 bases from V and 7 bases from J, with 10 bases in between. CDR3 length: 14 amino acids. This CDR3 reads CASSFWQRNSPLHF. In DNA, the CDR3 is TGTGCCAGCAGCTTCTGGCAGAGAAATTCACCCCTCCACTTT.

Of note for this clone: The same CDR3 also results from other DNA sequences found in this sample. This CDR3 is CASSFRGTEAFF. The CDR3 DNA reads TGTGCCAGCAGTTTTAGAGGCACTGAAGCTTTCTTT. The chain is built from TRBV27 and TRBJ1-1; no definite D call. CDR1 MNHEY and CDR2 SMNVEV come from the germline V gene (reference sequence). V gave up 3 bases and J gave up 4 bases, with 6 bases separating them. This CDR3 has 12 amino acids.

This clone appeared a single time. The rearrangement uses TRBV4-2 and TRBJ2-2; the match to TRBD2 covers 8 bases. The CDR3 is 16 amino acids. CDR1 is LGHNA, CDR2 YNFKEQ, per germline. The junction had 4 bases not matched to a gene; V was cut back by 0 bases and J by 4 bases. The chain's CDR3 is CASSQDEAGVTGELFF. DNA for the CDR3: TGTGCCAGCAGCCAAGATGAAGCGGGAGTCACCGGGGAGCTGTTTTTT.

The rearrangement joins TRBV11-2 to TRBJ1-4, with D hard to call. Germline V gives CDR1 SGHAT, CDR2 FQNNGV. The CDR3 runs to 13 residues. The V gene lost 5 bases and the J gene lost 7 bases, with 11 bases spanning the gap. Here the CDR3 reads CASSPRGSEKLFF. The CDR3, as DNA: TGTGCCAGCAGCCCCCGAGGGTCTGAAAAACTGTTTTTT.

Comment on this clone: Other nucleotide sequences from this sample produce the same CDR3. The CDR3 nucleotides are TGTGCCTGGAGTGTACGACAGAACTATGGCTACACCTTC. As protein: CAWSVRQNYGYTF. The rearrangement links TRBV30 to TRBJ1-2; D is perhaps TRBD1 (5 bases). CDR3 length: 13 amino acids. V lost 0 bases, J lost 2 bases, and 7 bases lay in between. Per the germline V gene, CDR1 is GTSNPN and CDR2 is SVGIG (reference sequence).

This clone has only a few counts. The chain uses TRBV7-9 and TRBJ2-7; D is uncertain. V gave up 4 bases and J gave up 3 bases, with 13 bases separating them. The CDR3 extends over 14 amino acids. Germline V gives CDR1 SEHNR, CDR2 FQNEAQ (reference sequence). The CDR3 DNA is TGTGCCAGCAGCTCCCTAGGAACCGTCTACGAGCAGTACTTC. Its translation is CASSSLGTVYEQYF. The full variable domain, with the rest looked up from reference TRBV7-9 and TRBJ2-7, is DTGVSQNPRHKITKRGQNVTFRCDPISEHNRLYWYRQTLGQGPEFLTYFQNEAQLEKSRLLSDRFSAERPKGSFSTLEIQRTEQGDSAMYLCASSSLGTVYEQYFGPGTRLTVT.

This sequence joins TRBV10-3 and TRBJ1-5; D gene uncertain. The germline CDR1 and CDR2 sequences are ENHRY and SYGVKD. CDR3 length equals 12 residues. V was pared by 6 bases and J by 4 bases, with 7 bases between. The CDR3 spells CAIRQDNQPQHF. Written as DNA, the CDR3 is TGTGCCATCAGGCAGGATAATCAGCCCCAGCATTTT.

The genes are TRBV9 and TRBJ2-1; 8 bases align to TRBD2. Trimming cost V 3 bases and J 8 bases; bases outside gene matches: 10. The V gene's germline CDR1 is SGDLS and CDR2 YYNGEE. This CDR3 spans 15 amino acids. CDR3 sequence (DNA): TGTGCCAGCAGCGCGGGACTAGAGGTAGCGTATGAGCAGTTCTTC. Its translation: CASSAGLEVAYEQFF.

The V call is TRBV28, the J call TRBJ2-7; TRBD1 matches 9 bases. Trimming at V came to 7 bases and at J to 4 bases, leaving 5 bases not matched to a gene. The CDR3 loop spans 13 amino acids. Germline V gene data show CDR1 as MDHEN and CDR2 as SYDVKM. Written as DNA, the CDR3 is TGTGCCAGCAACACGGACAGGGGTTACGAGCAGTACTTC. This encodes CASNTDRGYEQYF. Full variable domain (rest looked up from reference TRBV28 and TRBJ2-7): DVKVTQSSRYLVKRTGEKVFLECVQDMDHENMFWYRQDPGLGLRLIYFSYDVKMKEKGDIPEGYSVSREKKERFSLILESASTNQTSMYLCASNTDRGYEQYFGPGTRLTVT.

This clone was recorded only once. The gene calls are TRBV11-2 and TRBJ2-3; no clear D gene. The V end lost 4 bases, the J end lost 1 base, and 3 bases lay between the germline ends. There are 12 residues in the CDR3. From germline, CDR1 is SGHAT and CDR2 FQNNGV. The CDR3, as DNA: TGTGCCAGCAGCTCCGGCACAGATACGCAGTATTTT. Its translation: CASSSGTDTQYF.